This T cell receptor beta chain was sequenced in a study of T cells after yellow fever vaccination. A universal primer site and UMIs were added as TCR cDNA was made by 5'RACE template switching. TCRdb re-derived calls from the 5' RACE reads in MiXCR, one entry per CDR3 protein. The sample carries just over 300,000 distinct CDR3 sequences, around 3.6% recorded once. This clonotype was found a few times. CDR3 length: 14 amino acids. CDR1 and CDR2 (germline): SNHLY, FYNNEI. V was cut by 6 bases and J by 0 bases, with 9 bases left in between. The source was PBMCs, collected on the day of the yellow fever booster vaccination. V is TRBV2 and J is TRBJ1-5; a possible D gene is TRBD1 (6 bases). The clonotype originates from a man aged 18 to 35 who received the YFV17D yellow fever vaccine. CDR3 nucleotides: TGTGCCAGCAGGCAGGGGTATAGCAATCAGCCCCAGCATTTT. This translates into CASRQGYSNQPQHF.